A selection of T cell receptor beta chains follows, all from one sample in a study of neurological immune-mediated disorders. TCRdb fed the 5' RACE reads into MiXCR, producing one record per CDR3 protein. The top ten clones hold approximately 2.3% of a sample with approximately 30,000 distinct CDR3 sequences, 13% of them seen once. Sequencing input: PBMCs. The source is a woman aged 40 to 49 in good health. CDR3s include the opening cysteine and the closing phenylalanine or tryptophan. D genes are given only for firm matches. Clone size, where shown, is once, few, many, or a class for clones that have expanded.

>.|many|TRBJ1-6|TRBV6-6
CASSYGPNNSPLHF
TGTGCCAGCAGTTACGGTCCGAATAATTCACCCCTCCACTTT
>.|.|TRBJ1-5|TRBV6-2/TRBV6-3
CASNGDLNQPQHF
TGTGCCAGCAACGGGGACCTCAATCAGCCCCAGCATTTT
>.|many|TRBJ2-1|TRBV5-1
CASSLEIPGNNEQFF
TGCGCCAGCAGCTTGGAGATTCCAGGTAACAATGAGCAGTTCTTC
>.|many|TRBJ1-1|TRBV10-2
CASSEWGNTEAFF
TGCGCCAGCAGTGAATGGGGGAACACTGAAGCTTTCTTT
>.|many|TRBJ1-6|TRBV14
CASSQVDSNSPLHF
TGTGCCAGCAGCCAAGTGGACAGTAATTCACCCCTCCACTTT
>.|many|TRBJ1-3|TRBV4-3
CASSQEPGAMGNTIYF
TGCGCCAGCAGCCAAGAGCCAGGGGCTATGGGAAACACCATATATTTT
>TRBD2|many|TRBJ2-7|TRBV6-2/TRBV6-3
CATTRDTSANEQYF
TGTGCCACCACAAGGGATACTAGCGCTAACGAGCAGTACTTC
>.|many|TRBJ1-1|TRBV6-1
CASSEVADTEAFF
TGTGCCAGCAGTGAGGTGGCAGACACTGAAGCTTTCTTT
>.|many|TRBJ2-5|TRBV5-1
CASSLERVGRRETQYF
TGCGCCAGCAGCTTGGAGCGGGTGGGGCGTCGAGAGACCCAGTACTTC
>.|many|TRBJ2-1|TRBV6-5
CASSYSGHWSSYNEQFF
TGTGCCAGCAGTTACTCAGGGCACTGGAGCTCCTACAATGAGCAGTTCTTC
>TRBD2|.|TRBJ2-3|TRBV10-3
CAISGTSGSGGTDTQYF
TGTGCCATCAGTGGGACTAGCGGGAGCGGTGGCACAGATACGCAGTATTTT
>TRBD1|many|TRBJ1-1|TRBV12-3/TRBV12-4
CASSGTGAVLVNTEAFF
TGTGCCAGCAGCGGGACAGGGGCGGTTCTCGTGAACACTGAAGCTTTCTTT
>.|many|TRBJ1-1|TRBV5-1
CASSFKGNTEAFF
TGCGCCAGCAGCTTTAAGGGGAACACTGAAGCTTTCTTT
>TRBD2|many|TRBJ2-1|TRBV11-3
CASSIGAGGPNEQFF
TGTGCCAGCAGCATAGGGGCGGGGGGGCCGAATGAGCAGTTCTTC
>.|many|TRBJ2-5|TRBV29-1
CSADTFEETQYF
TGCAGCGCCGATACATTCGAAGAGACCCAGTACTTC
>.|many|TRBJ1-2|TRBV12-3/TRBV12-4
CASSQGTRGYTF
TGTGCCAGCAGCCAAGGGACGAGGGGCTACACCTTC
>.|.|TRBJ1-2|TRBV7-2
CASSLDTFYNEQFFGPGTNTF
.
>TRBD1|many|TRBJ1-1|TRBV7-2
CASALNSRDSEAFF
TGTGCCAGCGCTCTGAATTCCCGGGACAGTGAAGCTTTCTTT
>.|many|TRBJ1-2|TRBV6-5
CASSSPTGLYGYTF
TGTGCCAGCAGTTCCCCCACAGGGCTCTATGGCTACACCTTC
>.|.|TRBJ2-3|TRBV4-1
CASATGTTDTQYF
TGCGCCAGCGCTACCGGGACAACAGATACGCAGTATTTT
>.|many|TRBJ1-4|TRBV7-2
CASSLMGGYEKLFF
TGTGCCAGCAGCTTGATGGGAGGCTATGAAAAACTGTTTTTT
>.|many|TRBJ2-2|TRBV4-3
CTSSQQQGTGELFF
TGCACCAGCAGCCAGCAACAGGGAACCGGGGAGCTGTTTTTT
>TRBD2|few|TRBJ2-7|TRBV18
CASSSRTSGIDYEQYF
TGTGCCAGCTCCTCCCGGACTAGCGGGATAGACTACGAGCAGTACTTC
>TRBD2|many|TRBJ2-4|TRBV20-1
CSASLAGGVLAKNIQYF
TGCAGTGCCTCACTAGCGGGGGGGGTTCTAGCCAAAAACATTCAGTACTTC
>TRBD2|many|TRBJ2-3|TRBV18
CASLPGLLTDTQYF
TGTGCCAGCTTGCCGGGACTACTCACAGATACGCAGTATTTT
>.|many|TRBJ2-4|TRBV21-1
CASSKPIRWAELAKNIQYF
TGTGCCAGCAGCAAGCCTATCCGTTGGGCAGAACTAGCCAAAAACATTCAGTACTTC
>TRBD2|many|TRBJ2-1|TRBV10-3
CAISERQRGSSYNEQFF
TGTGCCATCAGTGAGAGGCAGCGGGGTAGCTCCTACAATGAGCAGTTCTTC
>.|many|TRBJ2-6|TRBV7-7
CASSLGSGHGSFSGANVLTF
TGTGCTAGCAGCTTAGGGTCGGGACACGGGTCCTTCTCTGGGGCCAACGTCCTGACTTTC
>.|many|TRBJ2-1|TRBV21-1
CASRDVGTYNEQFF
TGTGCCAGCAGGGACGTGGGCACCTACAATGAGCAGTTCTTC
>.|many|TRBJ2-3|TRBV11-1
CASSSGNTDTQYF
TGTGCCAGCAGCTCGGGGAACACAGATACGCAGTATTTT
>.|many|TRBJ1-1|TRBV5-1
CASSLGSQGLNTEAFF
TGCGCCAGCAGCTTGGGTTCGCAGGGACTGAACACTGAAGCTTTCTTT
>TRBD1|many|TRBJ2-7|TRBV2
CASRLRTGRSYEQYF
TGTGCCAGCAGGTTACGGACAGGGAGATCCTACGAGCAGTACTTC
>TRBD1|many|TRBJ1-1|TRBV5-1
CASSYGQGNTEAFF
TGCGCCAGCAGCTACGGACAGGGGAACACTGAAGCTTTCTTT
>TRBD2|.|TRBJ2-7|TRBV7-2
CASSLGAGGYEQYF
TGTGCCAGCAGCTTAGGGGCGGGAGGCTACGAGCAGTACTTC
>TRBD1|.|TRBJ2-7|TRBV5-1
CASSFAPGQDYEEYF
TGCGCCAGCAGCTTTGCCCCGGGACAGGACTACGAGGAGTACTTC
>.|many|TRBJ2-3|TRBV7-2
CASSLDRGIRVADTQYF
TGTGCCAGCAGCTTAGATCGGGGAATACGAGTCGCAGATACGCAGTATTTT
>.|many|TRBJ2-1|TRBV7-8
CASSMPAGSYNEQFF
TGTGCCAGCAGCATGCCCGCCGGTTCCTACAATGAGCAGTTCTTC
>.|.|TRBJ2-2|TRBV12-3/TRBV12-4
CASELGTNTGELFF
TGTGCCAGCGAATTAGGAACGAACACCGGGGAGCTGTTTTTT
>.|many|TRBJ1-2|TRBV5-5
CASSLSHYDYTF
TGTGCCAGCAGCTTATCACACTATGACTACACCTTC
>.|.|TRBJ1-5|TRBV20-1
CSAFHGGAGQPQHF
TGCAGTGCTTTTCACGGGGGAGCGGGTCAGCCCCAGCATTTT
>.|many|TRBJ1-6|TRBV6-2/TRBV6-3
CASSSPRDGNSPLHF
TGTGCCAGCAGTTCGCCCCGGGACGGAAATTCACCCCTCCACTTT
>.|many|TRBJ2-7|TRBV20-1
CSARGVYSYEQYF
TGCAGTGCTAGAGGGGTTTACAGCTACGAGCAGTACTTC
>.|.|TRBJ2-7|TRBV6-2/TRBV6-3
CASSQVRDEQYF
TGTGCCAGCAGTCAAGTCCGGGATGAGCAGTACTTC
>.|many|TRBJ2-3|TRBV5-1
CASSLDITGKADTQYF
TGCGCCAGCAGCTTGGATATCACGGGGAAGGCAGATACGCAGTATTTT
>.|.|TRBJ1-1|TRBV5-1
CASSGGQSSTEAFF
TGCGCCAGCAGCGGAGGACAGTCGAGCACTGAAGCGTTCTTT
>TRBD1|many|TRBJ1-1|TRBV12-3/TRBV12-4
CASTRTGVNTEAFF
TGTGCCAGCACTAGGACAGGGGTGAACACTGAAGCTTTCTTT
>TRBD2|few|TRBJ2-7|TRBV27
CASRRGGEIPDEQYF
TGTGCCAGCAGACGCGGGGGAGAAATTCCCGACGAGCAGTACTTC
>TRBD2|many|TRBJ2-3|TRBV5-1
CASAGFLAGADTQYF
TGCGCCAGCGCCGGTTTCTTAGCGGGGGCAGATACGCAGTATTTT
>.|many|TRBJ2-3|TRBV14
CASSTRLADTQYF
TGTGCCAGCAGTACAAGACTGGCAGATACGCAGTATTTT
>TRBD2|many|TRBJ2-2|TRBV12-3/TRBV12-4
CARSRGGGGELFF
TGTGCCAGAAGTCGGGGGGGAGGCGGGGAGCTGTTTTTT
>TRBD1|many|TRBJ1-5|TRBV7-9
CASSGQGGQPQHF
TGTGCCAGCAGCGGACAGGGCGGTCAGCCCCAGCATTTT
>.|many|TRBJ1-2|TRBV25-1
CATQTGQRGYTF
TGTGCCACCCAGACCGGACAGAGGGGCTACACCTTC
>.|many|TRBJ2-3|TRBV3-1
CASSPSWGSAPDTQYF
TGTGCCAGCAGCCCCAGTTGGGGTTCAGCCCCAGATACGCAGTATTTT
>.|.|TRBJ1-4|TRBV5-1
CASSREVSRGEKLFF
TGTGCCAGCAGCCGGGAAGTGTCCAGGGGTGAAAAACTGTTTTTT
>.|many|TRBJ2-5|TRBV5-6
CASSLGAGRWETQYF
TGTGCCAGCAGCTTGGGGGCGGGCCGGTGGGAGACCCAGTACTTC
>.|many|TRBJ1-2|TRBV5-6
CASSRDYGYTF
TGTGCCAGCAGCCGGGACTATGGCTACACCTTC